This is a list of T cell receptor beta chains from one sample in a study of CD8 T cells in Susac syndrome. MiXCR was run by TCRdb on the immunoSEQ multiplex PCR reads, yielding one entry per CDR3 protein. This table has around 71,000 distinct CDR3 sequences, 96% appearing once. The sample comprised CD4+ T cells from PBMCs. The receptors were gathered from a human donor with multiple sclerosis. Both conserved end residues are part of each CDR3. A D gene is named only where the DNA matches it firmly. Size is stated for part of the rows, as once, few or many counts, or as a class when the clone is expanded.

length | size | J | D | V | CDR3 | DNA
14 | - | TRBJ2-2 | TRBD2 | TRBV4-3 | CASSPSGGTGELFF | TGCGCCAGCAGCCCCAGCGGGGGAACCGGGGAGCTGTTTTTT
15 | - | TRBJ2-3 | TRBD2 | TRBV9 | CASSVGAGDTDTQYF | TGTGCCAGCAGCGTAGGAGCGGGGGACACAGATACGCAGTATTTT
17 | - | TRBJ2-1 | TRBD2 | TRBV5-1 | CASSPGTSGGSNNEQFF | TGCGCCAGCAGCCCGGGGACTAGCGGGGGGAGTAACAATGAGCAGTTCTTC
15 | - | TRBJ1-2 | - | TRBV5-4 | CASSIPLTPDYGYTF | TGTGCCAGCAGCATACCCCTTACACCAGACTATGGCTACACCTTC
15 | - | TRBJ2-1 | TRBD2 | TRBV5-1 | CASSLEAGGLNEQFF | TGCGCCAGCAGCCTCGAAGCGGGGGGGCTCAATGAGCAGTTCTTC
14 | once | TRBJ1-4 | - | TRBV12-3/TRBV12-4 | CASGSGTKGEKLFF | TGTGCCAGCGGCTCCGGGACCAAGGGGGAAAAACTGTTTTTT
15 | - | TRBJ1-1 | - | TRBV20-1 | CSARDLKGRGTEAFF | TGCAGTGCTAGAGATCTCAAGGGAAGGGGCACTGAAGCTTTCTTT
13 | - | TRBJ1-5 | - | TRBV12-3/TRBV12-4 | CASSPESDQPQHF | TGTGCCAGCAGTCCCGAAAGCGATCAGCCCCAGCATTTT
16 | - | TRBJ1-6 | - | TRBV7-9 | CASSSDSFGGRSPLHF | TGTGCCAGCAGCTCCGATTCTTTTGGGGGTCGCTCACCCCTCCACTTT
16 | - | TRBJ2-7 | TRBD2 | TRBV28 | CASSGAGLAGGPKQYF | TGTGCCAGCAGTGGGGCCGGGCTAGCGGGGGGGCCAAAGCAGTACTTC
13 | - | TRBJ2-7 | TRBD1 | TRBV10-3 | CAISAAGGREQYF | TGTGCCATCAGTGCAGCAGGGGGCCGCGAGCAGTACTTC
12 | - | TRBJ2-1 | - | TRBV29-1 | CSVDGQGTEQFF | TGCAGCGTTGATGGCCAAGGGACTGAGCAGTTCTTC
12 | - | TRBJ2-7 | TRBD2 | TRBV9 | CASAGGSYEQYF | TGTGCCAGCGCGGGGGGTTCCTACGAGCAGTACTTC
14 | - | TRBJ2-7 | - | TRBV20-1 | CSALLGGGSYEQYF | TGCAGTGCCCTACTAGGGGGAGGGTCCTACGAGCAGTACTTC
14 | - | TRBJ1-6 | TRBD1 | TRBV7-9 | CASSYRGGLSPLHF | TGTGCCAGCAGCTACAGGGGGGGGCTTTCACCCCTCCACTTT
14 | - | TRBJ1-4 | - | TRBV3-1 | CASSQRDGNEKLFF | TGTGCCAGCAGCCAAAGAGACGGGAATGAAAAACTGTTTTTT
13 | - | TRBJ2-7 | - | TRBV7-8 | CASSFRGGPEQYF | TGTGCCAGCAGCTTCCGAGGGGGGCCCGAGCAGTACTTC
13 | - | TRBJ2-3 | - | TRBV7-9 | CASSYGLADTQYF | TGTGCCAGCAGCTATGGACTGGCAGATACGCAGTATTTT
15 | - | TRBJ2-7 | - | TRBV27 | CASSFLGNGAYEQYF | TGTGCCAGCAGCTTTTTGGGAAATGGTGCCTACGAGCAGTACTTC
15 | - | TRBJ2-5 | - | TRBV20-1 | CSARGGSRGVETQYF | TGCAGTGCTAGAGGAGGCAGTAGGGGAGTGGAGACCCAGTACTTC
16 | few | TRBJ2-3 | - | TRBV25-1 | CASSDPRGTAFDTQYF | TGTGCCAGCAGTGATCCCCGGGGGACAGCCTTCGATACGCAGTATTTT
13 | - | TRBJ1-2 | TRBD1 | TRBV11-2 | CASVPGQSFDYTF | TGTGCCAGCGTCCCGGGACAGTCATTCGACTACACCTTC
16 | - | TRBJ2-1 | TRBD2 | TRBV20-1 | CSARSYGLAGYNEQFF | TGCAGTGCTAGATCCTACGGACTAGCGGGGTACAATGAGCAGTTCTTC
13 | - | TRBJ2-2 | - | TRBV11-1 | CASSAKSGWELFF | TGTGCCAGCAGCGCAAAGTCGGGTTGGGAGCTGTTTTTT